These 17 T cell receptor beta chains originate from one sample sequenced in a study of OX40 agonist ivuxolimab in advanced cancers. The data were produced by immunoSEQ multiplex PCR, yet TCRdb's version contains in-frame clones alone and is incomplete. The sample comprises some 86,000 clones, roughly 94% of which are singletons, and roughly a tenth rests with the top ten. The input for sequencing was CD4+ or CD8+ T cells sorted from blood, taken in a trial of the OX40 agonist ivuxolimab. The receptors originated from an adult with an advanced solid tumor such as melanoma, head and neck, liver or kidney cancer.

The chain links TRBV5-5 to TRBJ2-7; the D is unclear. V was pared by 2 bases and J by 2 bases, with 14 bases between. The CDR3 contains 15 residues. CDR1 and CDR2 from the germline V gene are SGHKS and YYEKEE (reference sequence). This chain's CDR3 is CASSLGTSPPYEQYF. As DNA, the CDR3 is TGTGCCAGCAGCTTAGGTACTTCGCCCCCCTACGAGCAGTACTTC.

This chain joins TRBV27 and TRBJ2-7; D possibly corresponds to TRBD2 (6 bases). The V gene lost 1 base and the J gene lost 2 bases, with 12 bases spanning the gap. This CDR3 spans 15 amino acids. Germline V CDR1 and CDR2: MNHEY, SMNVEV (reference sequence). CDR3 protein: CASSLWAGTAYEQYF. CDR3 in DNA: TGTGCCAGCAGTTTATGGGCGGGGACGGCCTACGAGCAGTACTTC.

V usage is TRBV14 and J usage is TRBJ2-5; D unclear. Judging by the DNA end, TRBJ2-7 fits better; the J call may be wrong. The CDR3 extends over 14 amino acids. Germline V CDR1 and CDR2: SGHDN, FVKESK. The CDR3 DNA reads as TGTGCCAGCAGCCAAGACAGGTTTTCCTACGAGCAGTACTTC. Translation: CASSQDRFSYEQYF.

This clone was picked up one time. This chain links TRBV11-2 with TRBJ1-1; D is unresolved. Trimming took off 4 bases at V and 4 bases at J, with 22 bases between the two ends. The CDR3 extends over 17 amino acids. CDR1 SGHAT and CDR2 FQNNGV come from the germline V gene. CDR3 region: CASSSPLPEASSTEAFF. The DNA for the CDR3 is TGTGCCAGCAGCTCGCCCCTACCGGAGGCCAGCAGCACTGAAGCTTTCTTT.

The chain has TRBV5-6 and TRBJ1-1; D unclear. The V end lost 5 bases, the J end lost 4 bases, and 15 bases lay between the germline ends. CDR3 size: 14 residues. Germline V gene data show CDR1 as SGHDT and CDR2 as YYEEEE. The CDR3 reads CASRTWGSGTEAFF. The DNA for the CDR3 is TGTGCCAGCAGGACATGGGGATCAGGCACTGAAGCTTTCTTT.

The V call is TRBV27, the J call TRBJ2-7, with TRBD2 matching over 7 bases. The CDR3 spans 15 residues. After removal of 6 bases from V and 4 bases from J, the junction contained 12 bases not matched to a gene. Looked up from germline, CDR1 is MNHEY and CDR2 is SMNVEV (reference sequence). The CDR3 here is CASSLSGNGGYEQYF. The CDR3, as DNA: TGTGCCAGCAGCCTGAGCGGGAACGGGGGGTACGAGCAGTACTTC.

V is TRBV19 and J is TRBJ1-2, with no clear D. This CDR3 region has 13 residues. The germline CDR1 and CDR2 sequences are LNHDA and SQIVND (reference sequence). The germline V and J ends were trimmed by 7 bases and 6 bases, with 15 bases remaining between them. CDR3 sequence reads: CASTPVGLDGYTF. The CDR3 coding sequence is TGTGCCAGTACCCCGGTAGGGCTGGATGGCTACACCTTC. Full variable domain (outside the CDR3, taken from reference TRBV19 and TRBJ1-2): DGGITQSPKYLFRKEGQNVTLSCEQNLNHDAMYWYRQDPGQGLRLIYYSQIVNDFQKGDIAEGYSVSREKKESFPLTVTSAQKNPTAFYLCASTPVGLDGYTFGSGTRLTVV.

The CDR3 DNA follows: TGTGCCAGCAGCTTGGGGACAGGACCTGAGGCCCTCCACTTT. Translated: CASSLGTGPEALHF. The rearrangement links TRBV7-2 to TRBJ1-6, with 8 nucleotides matching TRBD1. Germline-derived CDR1 and CDR2 are SGHTA and FQGNSA. This CDR3 has 14 residues. V lost 3 bases, J lost 14 bases, and 9 bases stayed unmatched. The full variable domain, in which reference TRBV7-2 and TRBJ1-6 provide the parts outside the CDR3, is GAGVSQSPSNKVTEKGKDVELRCDPISGHTALYWYRQSLGQGLEFLIYFQGNSAPDKSGLPSDRFSAERTGGSVSTLTIQRTQQEDSAVYLCASSLGTGPEALHFGNGTRLTVT.

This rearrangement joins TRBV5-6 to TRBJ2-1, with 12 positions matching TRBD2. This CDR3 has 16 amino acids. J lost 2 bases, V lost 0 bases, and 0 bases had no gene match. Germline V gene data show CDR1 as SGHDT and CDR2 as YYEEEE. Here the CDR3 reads CASSLGTSGTYNEQFF. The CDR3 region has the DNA TGTGCCAGCAGCTTGGGGACTAGCGGGACCTACAATGAGCAGTTCTTC. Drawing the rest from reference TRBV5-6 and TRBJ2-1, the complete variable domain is DAGVTQSPTHLIKTRGQQVTLRCSPKSGHDTVSWYQQALGQGPQFIFQYYEEEERQRGNFPDRFSGHQFPNYSSELNVNALLLGDSALYLCASSLGTSGTYNEQFFGPGTRLTVL.

CDR3 amino acids: CSVPDREGTEAFF. The CDR3 nucleotides read TGCAGCGTTCCTGACAGGGAGGGGACTGAAGCTTTCTTT. The chain couples TRBV29-1 to TRBJ1-1; 7 bases are shared with TRBD1. This CDR3 spans 13 amino acids. Trimming at V came to 5 bases and at J to 5 bases, leaving 8 bases not matched to a gene. CDR1 and CDR2 from the germline V gene are SQVTM and ANQGSEA.

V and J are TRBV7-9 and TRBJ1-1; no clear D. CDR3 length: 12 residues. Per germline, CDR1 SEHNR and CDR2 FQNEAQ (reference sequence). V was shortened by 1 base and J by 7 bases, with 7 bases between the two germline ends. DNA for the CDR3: TGTGCCAGCAGCTTAGGAGAAGTTGAAGCTTTCTTT. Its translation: CASSLGEVEAFF.

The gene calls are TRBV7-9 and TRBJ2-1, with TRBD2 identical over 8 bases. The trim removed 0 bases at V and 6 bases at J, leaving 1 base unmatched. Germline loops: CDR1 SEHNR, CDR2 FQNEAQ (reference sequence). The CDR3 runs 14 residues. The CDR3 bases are TGTGCCAGCAGCTTAGCGCGGGAGGTCAATGAGCAGTTCTTC. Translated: CASSLAREVNEQFF.

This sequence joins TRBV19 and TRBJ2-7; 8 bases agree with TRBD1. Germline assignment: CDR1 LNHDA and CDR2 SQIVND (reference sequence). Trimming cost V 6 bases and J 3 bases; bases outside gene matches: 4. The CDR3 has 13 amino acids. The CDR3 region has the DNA TGTGCCAGTAGACAGGGGGAAAGCTACGAGCAGTACTTC. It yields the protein CASRQGESYEQYF.

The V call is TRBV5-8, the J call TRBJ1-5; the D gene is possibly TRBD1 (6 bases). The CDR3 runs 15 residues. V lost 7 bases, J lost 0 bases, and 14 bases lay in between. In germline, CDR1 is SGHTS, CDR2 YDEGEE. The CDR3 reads CASQDRFHSNQPQHF. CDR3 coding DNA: TGTGCCAGCCAAGACAGGTTTCATAGCAATCAGCCCCAGCATTTT.

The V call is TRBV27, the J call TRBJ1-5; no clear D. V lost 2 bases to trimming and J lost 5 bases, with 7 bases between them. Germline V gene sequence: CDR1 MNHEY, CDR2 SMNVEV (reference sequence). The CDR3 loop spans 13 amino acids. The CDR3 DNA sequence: TGTGCCAGCAGTTTAAAGGGTGATCAGCCCCAGCATTTT. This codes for CASSLKGDQPQHF.

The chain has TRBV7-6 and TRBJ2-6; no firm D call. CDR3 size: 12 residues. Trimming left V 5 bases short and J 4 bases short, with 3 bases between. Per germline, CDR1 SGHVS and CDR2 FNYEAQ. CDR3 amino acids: CASSVGANVLTF. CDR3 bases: TGTGCCAGCAGCGTAGGGGCCAACGTCCTGACTTTC.

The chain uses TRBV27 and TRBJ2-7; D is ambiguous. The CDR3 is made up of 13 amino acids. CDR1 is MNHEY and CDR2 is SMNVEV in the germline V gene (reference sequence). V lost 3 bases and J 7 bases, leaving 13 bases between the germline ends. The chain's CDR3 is CASSLGVVREQYF. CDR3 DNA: TGTGCCAGCAGTTTGGGCGTAGTAAGGGAGCAGTACTTC.